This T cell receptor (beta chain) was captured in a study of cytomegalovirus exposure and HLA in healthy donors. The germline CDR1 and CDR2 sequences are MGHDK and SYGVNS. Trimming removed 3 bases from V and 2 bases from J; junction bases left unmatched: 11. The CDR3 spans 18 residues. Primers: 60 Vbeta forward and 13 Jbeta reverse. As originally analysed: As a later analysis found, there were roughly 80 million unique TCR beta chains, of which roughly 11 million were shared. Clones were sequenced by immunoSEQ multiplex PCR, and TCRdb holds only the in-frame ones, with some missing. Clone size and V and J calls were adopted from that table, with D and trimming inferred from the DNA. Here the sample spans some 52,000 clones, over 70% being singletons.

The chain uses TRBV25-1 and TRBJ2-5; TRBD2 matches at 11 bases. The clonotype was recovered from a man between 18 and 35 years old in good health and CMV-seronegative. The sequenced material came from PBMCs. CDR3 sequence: CASSDHGFGTSGQETQYF. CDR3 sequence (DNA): TGTGCCAGCAGTGATCACGGATTCGGGACTAGCGGACAAGAGACCCAGTACTTC.